This T cell receptor beta chain stems from a study of cytomegalovirus exposure and HLA in healthy donors. Study-level background: Most genotyped donors, approximately 77% of around 370, had Caucasian-associated genetic ancestry. Study findings and constraints: When a later analysis compared HLA-associated TCR beta chains with equally common others, the HLA-associated chains turned out to be more clonally expanded and to have lower generation probabilities. The authors reported that TCR beta sequences could predict HLA-A and HLA-B alleles. These predictions were accurate for most subjects in the first cohort.

PCR used 60 Vbeta primers and 13 Jbeta primers. Generated by immunoSEQ multiplex PCR, the TCRdb table keeps only in-frame clones and is missing some. The table lists around 200,000 clones, approximately 70% of them singletons. J gave up 6 bases and V 2 bases, and 14 bases lay outside the gene matches. Germline V lookup: CDR1 MGHRA, CDR2 YSYEKL. The CDR3 loop spans 17 amino acids. This clone was detected once. What it recognizes is unknown. The chain joins TRBV4-1 to TRBJ2-5, with 8 bases that match TRBD2. Specimen: PBMCs. This TCR was recovered from a man aged 35 to 55 in good health and CMV-seropositive. The CDR3 protein is CASSQFRGAGGKQTQYF. In DNA form, the CDR3 reads TGCGCCAGCAGCCAATTCCGGGGGGCGGGGGGCAAACAGACCCAGTACTTC.